This TCR beta chain was identified in a study of shared clonotypes between healthy human individuals. Comment on this clone: A much bigger clone sits one base away, suggesting this may be a read error. Other DNA sequences in the sample encode the same CDR3.

The CDR3 totals 11 residues. CDR1 SEHNR and CDR2 FQNEAQ come from the germline V gene (reference sequence). This table comes from immunoSEQ multiplex PCR, and its TCRdb copy is limited to in-frame clones, with some not included. The table includes 450,000 to 500,000 clones, 70% to 80% detected once. This chain connects TRBV7-9 to TRBJ1-4; D remains unclear. The receptor was isolated from a middle-aged woman in good health. Some clones in this sample may be carry-over from other donors' samples. Sample: PBMCs. In DNA form, the CDR3 reads TGTGCCAGCAGCTTTTATGAAAAACTGTTTTTC. This encodes CASSFYEKLFF.